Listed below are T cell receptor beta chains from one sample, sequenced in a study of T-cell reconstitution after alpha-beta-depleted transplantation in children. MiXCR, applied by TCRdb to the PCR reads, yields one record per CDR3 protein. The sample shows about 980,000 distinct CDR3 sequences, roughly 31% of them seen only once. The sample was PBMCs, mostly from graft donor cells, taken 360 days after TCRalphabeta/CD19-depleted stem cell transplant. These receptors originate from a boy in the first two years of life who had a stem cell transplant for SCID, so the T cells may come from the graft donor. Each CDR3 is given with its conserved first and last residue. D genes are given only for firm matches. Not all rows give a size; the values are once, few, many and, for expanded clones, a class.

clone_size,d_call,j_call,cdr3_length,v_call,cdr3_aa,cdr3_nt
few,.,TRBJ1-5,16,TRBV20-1,CSAPAAGSVSNQPQHF,TGCAGTGCCCCAGCCGCGGGGTCAGTAAGCAATCAGCCCCAGCATTTT
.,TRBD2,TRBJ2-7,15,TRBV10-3,CAIGGLAGGIYEQYF,TGTGCCATCGGGGGACTAGCGGGAGGTATCTACGAGCAGTACTTC
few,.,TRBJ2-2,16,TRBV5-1,CASSLGGRWSTGELFF,TGCGCCAGCAGCTTGGGGGGGCGATGGAGCACCGGGGAGCTGTTTTTT
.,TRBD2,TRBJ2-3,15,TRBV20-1,CSARGPSGVPDTQYF,TGCAGTGCTAGAGGTCCTAGCGGGGTACCAGATACGCAGTATTTT
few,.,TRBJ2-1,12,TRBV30,CAWSAPAPEQFF,TGTGCCTGGAGTGCTCCAGCGCCTGAGCAGTTCTTC
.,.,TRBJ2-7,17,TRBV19,CASSRTYSDGSTYEQYF,TGTGCCAGTAGCCGCACATATTCGGACGGTTCCACCTACGAGCAGTACTTC
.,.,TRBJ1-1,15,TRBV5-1,CASSLLWSTNTEAFF,TGCGCCAGCAGCTTGTTATGGTCTACGAACACTGAAGCTTTCTTT
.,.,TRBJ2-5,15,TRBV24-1,CATSDSRDLKETQYF,TGTGCCACCAGTGATTCGAGGGACCTAAAAGAGACCCAGTACTTC
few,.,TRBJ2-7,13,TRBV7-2,CASSLGRSLEQYF,TGTGCCAGCAGCTTAGGGCGAAGTCTCGAGCAGTACTTC
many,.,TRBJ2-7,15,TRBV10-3,CATEEGNRETYEQYF,TGTGCCACTGAAGAAGGAAACAGGGAGACCTACGAGCAGTACTTC
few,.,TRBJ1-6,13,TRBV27,CASSPGTYSPLHF,TGTGCCAGCAGTCCCGGTACCTATTCACCCCTCCACTTT
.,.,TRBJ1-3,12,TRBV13,CASRSGTNAIYF,TGTGCCAGCAGGTCCGGGACCAACGCCATATATTTT
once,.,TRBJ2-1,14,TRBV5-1,CASSLAGLANEQFF,TGCGCCAGCAGCTTGGCCGGCCTAGCAAATGAGCAGTTCTTC
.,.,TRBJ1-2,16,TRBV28,CASSSSREGGTYGYTF,TGTGCCAGCAGTTCCTCCCGAGAGGGGGGTACCTATGGCTACACCTTC
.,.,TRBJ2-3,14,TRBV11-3,CASSLDSAGDTQYF,TGTGCCAGCAGCTTAGATAGCGCAGGAGATACGCAGTATTTT
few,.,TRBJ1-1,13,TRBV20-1,CSALRHANTEAFF,TGCAGTGCTCTCCGACACGCGAACACTGAAGCTTTCTTT
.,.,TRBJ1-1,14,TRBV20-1,CSAREIRMNTEAFF,TGCAGTGCTAGAGAGATTCGGATGAACACTGAAGCTTTCTTT
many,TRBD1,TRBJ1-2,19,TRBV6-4,CASSRQGAGTGNLFYGYTF,TGTGCCAGCAGTCGACAGGGGGCGGGGACGGGGAACCTCTTCTATGGCTACACCTTC
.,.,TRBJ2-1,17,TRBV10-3,CAISNGRLGISYNEQFF,TGTGCCATCAGTAACGGACGGCTTGGAATCTCCTACAATGAGCAGTTCTTC
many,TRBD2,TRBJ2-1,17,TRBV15,CATSRDPGGGAYNEQFF,TGTGCCACCAGCAGAGATCCCGGCGGGGGGGCTTACAATGAGCAGTTCTTC
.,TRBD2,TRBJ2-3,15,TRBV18,CASSLTSAITDTQYF,TGTGCCAGCTCACTAACTAGCGCCATCACAGATACGCAGTATTTT
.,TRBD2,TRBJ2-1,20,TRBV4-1,CASSQVPGLAGGPVLSEQFF,TGCGCCAGCAGCCAAGTGCCGGGACTAGCGGGGGGGCCAGTATTGAGTGAGCAGTTCTTC
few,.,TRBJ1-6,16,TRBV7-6,CASSLGAVSYNSPLHF,TGTGCCAGCAGCTTAGGTGCGGTCTCCTATAATTCACCCCTCCACTTT
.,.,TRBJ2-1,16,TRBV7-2,CASSLAGAVSYNEQFF,TGTGCCAGCAGCTTAGCGGGGGCCGTCTCCTACAATGAGCAGTTCTTC
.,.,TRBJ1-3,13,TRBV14,CASSSFRGNTIYF,TGTGCCAGCAGCTCGTTCAGGGGAAACACCATATATTTT
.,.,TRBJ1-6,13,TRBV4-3,CASSQSRGSPLHF,TGCGCCAGCAGCCAGAGTAGGGGTTCACCCCTCCACTTT
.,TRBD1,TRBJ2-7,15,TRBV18,CASSRSEGQGSEQYF,TGTGCCAGCTCACGATCTGAAGGACAGGGCTCCGAGCAGTACTTC
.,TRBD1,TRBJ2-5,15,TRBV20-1,CSANLGGTGWETQYF,TGCAGTGCTAACCTAGGGGGGACAGGGTGGGAGACCCAGTACTTC
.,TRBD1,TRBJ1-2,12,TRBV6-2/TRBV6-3,CASRTGARGYTF,TGTGCCAGTAGGACAGGGGCGAGGGGCTACACCTTC
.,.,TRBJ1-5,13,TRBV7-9,CASSLSEAGPQHF,TGTGCCAGCAGCTTATCAGAGGCGGGGCCCCAGCATTTT
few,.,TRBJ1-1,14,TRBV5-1,CASSSPTANTEAFF,TGCGCCAGCAGCTCGCCGACAGCGAACACTGAAGCTTTCTTT
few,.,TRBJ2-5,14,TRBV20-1,CSATGGSNKETQYF,TGCAGTGCGACCGGGGGATCTAACAAAGAGACCCAGTACTTC
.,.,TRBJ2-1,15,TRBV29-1,CSVDWRGLSYNEQFF,TGCAGCGTTGACTGGCGGGGGCTTAGCTACAATGAGCAGTTCTTC
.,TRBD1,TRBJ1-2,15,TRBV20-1,CSARGGTGPGYGYTF,TGCAGTGCTAGAGGGGGGACAGGACCGGGCTATGGCTACACCTTC
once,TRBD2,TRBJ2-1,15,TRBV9,CASSVSGGPPFEQFF,TGTGCCAGCAGCGTAAGCGGGGGGCCTCCATTCGAGCAGTTCTTC
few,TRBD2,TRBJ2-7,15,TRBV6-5,CASSYRPQRGSEQYF,TGTGCCAGCAGTTACCGGCCCCAGCGGGGGTCCGAGCAGTACTTC
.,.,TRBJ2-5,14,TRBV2,CASSERAPQETLYF,TGTGCCAGCAGTGAAAGGGCTCCACAAGAGACCCTGTACTTC
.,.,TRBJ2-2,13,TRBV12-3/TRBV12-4,CASTGQDTGELFF,TGTGCCAGCACCGGACAAGACACCGGGGAGCTGTTTTTT
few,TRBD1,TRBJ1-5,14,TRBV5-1,CASSATGDPGPQHF,TGCGCCAGCAGCGCCACAGGGGATCCAGGCCCCCAGCATTTT
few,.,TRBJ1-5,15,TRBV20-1,CSARDPWFYNQPQHF,TGCAGTGCTAGAGATCCGTGGTTTTACAATCAGCCCCAGCATTTT